This T cell receptor (beta chain) was identified during a study of glioma-infiltrating T cells. Comment on this clonotype: One base away lies a much larger clone, so this may be a sequencing read error.

In germline, CDR1 is DFQATT, CDR2 SNEGSKA (reference sequence). Germline trimming cut 5 bases from V and 7 bases from J; bases unmatched to any gene: 12. The CDR3 spans 14 residues. The iRepertoire nested amplicon-rescue multiplex PCR amplified TCR alpha and beta CDR3s from RNA. MiXCR, run by TCRdb on the multiplex PCR reads, gives a single entry per CDR3 protein. The sample has 400,000 or so distinct CDR3 sequences, around 45% seen once. V usage is TRBV20-1 and J usage is TRBJ1-1, with 8 nucleotides matching TRBD1. This TCR came from a human donor with low-grade glioma or glioblastoma, undergoing nonglioma brain surgery, or in good health (not recorded which). Material: glioma tissue, nonneoplastic brain tissue, or PBMCs (not recorded which). The DNA of the CDR3 is TGCAGTGCTCCACAACAGGGGGTTAGTCGTGAAGCTTTCTTT. It translates to CSAPQQGVSREAFF.